The 21 T cell receptor beta chains below all came from one sample that was sequenced in a study of Ad26.COV2.S vaccination and SARS-CoV-2 variants. The assay was immunoSEQ multiplex PCR, and TCRdb's table has in-frame clones only and misses some. The sample consists of about 400,000 clones, roughly 80% of them appearing once. The treatment denotes: around 19 received Ad26.COV2.S at low or high dose, single or two shots; about 5 received placebo; per-sample allocation not given. Specimens were obtained on day 63 following the first vaccine or placebo injection. The sample consisted of peripheral blood, taken in a trial of Ad26.COV2.S vaccine versus placebo. The receptor source for this set is a person between 18 and 65 years old who received the Ad26.COV2.S COVID-19 vaccine or a placebo.

The rearrangement joins TRBV9 to TRBJ2-2, with 8 bases fitting TRBD2. The V and J ends lost 0 bases and 6 bases, in that order; junction bases with no gene match: 7. CDR1 is SGDLS and CDR2 is YYNGEE in the germline V gene. The CDR3 runs 16 residues. The CDR3: CASSVVAGGHPGELFF. The CDR3 DNA follows: TGTGCCAGCAGCGTAGTTGCGGGGGGCCACCCCGGGGAGCTGTTTTTT.

The chain is built from TRBV5-6 and TRBJ2-5, with 9 bases that match TRBD2. Germline CDR1 is SGHDT and CDR2 is YYEEEE. The CDR3 has 14 residues. J was trimmed by 5 bases and V by 0 bases; bases with no gene match: 2. The DNA of the CDR3 is TGTGCCAGCAGCTTGGCCGGACTAGCGGAGACCCAGTACTTC. It codes for CASSLAGLAETQYF. The whole variable domain, filled in from reference TRBV5-6 and TRBJ2-5, reads DAGVTQSPTHLIKTRGQQVTLRCSPKSGHDTVSWYQQALGQGPQFIFQYYEEEERQRGNFPDRFSGHQFPNYSSELNVNALLLGDSALYLCASSLAGLAETQYFGPGTRLLVL.

CDR3 protein: CAISDPLDTSGTFYEQYF. The DNA for the CDR3 is TGTGCCATCAGTGATCCCCTCGATACTAGCGGGACCTTCTACGAGCAGTACTTC. The V gene is TRBV10-3, the J gene TRBJ2-7; TRBD2 aligns across 10 bases. Trimming cost V 3 bases and J 3 bases; bases outside gene matches: 14. CDR3 length: 18 amino acids. Germline V gene sequence: CDR1 ENHRY, CDR2 SYGVKD.

The CDR3 DNA is TGTGCCAGCAGCGAGGGACAGAACTCTGGAAACACCATATATTTT. Amino acids: CASSEGQNSGNTIYF. The chain has TRBV9 and TRBJ1-3, with TRBD1 matching 7 bases. CDR1 is SGDLS, CDR2 YYNGEE, per germline. V gave up 3 bases and J gave up 0 bases; unmatched junction bases: 3. This CDR3 contains 15 residues.

The rearrangement joins TRBV11-2 to TRBJ2-4; D assignment may be TRBD1 or TRBD2 (6 bases each). Per the germline V gene, CDR1 is SGHAT and CDR2 is FQNNGV. The CDR3 consists of 14 residues. V was trimmed by 3 bases and J by 8 bases, leaving 14 bases between them. The DNA for the CDR3 is TGTGCCAGCAGCTTGATGGCAGGGGAGGACATTCAGTACTTC. Protein sequence: CASSLMAGEDIQYF.

The sample holds a few counts of this clone. The J gene is TRBJ1-1, the V gene TRBV29-1, with a weak D call TRBD1 (6 bases). This CDR3 is 12 amino acids long. Germline CDR1 reads SQVTM; CDR2 reads ANQGSEA. Trimming cost V 2 bases and J 6 bases, with 10 bases left between them. The CDR3 protein is CSVERGFPEAFF. Written as DNA, the CDR3 is TGCAGCGTTGAAAGGGGGTTCCCTGAAGCTTTCTTT.

J is TRBJ2-7 and V is TRBV15, with D possibly matching TRBD1 (5 bases). Trimming pared 5 bases from V and 2 bases from J, leaving 10 bases between. Germline CDR1 and CDR2: LNHNV and YYDKDF (reference sequence). CDR3 length: 13 amino acids. As DNA, the CDR3 is TGTGCCACCAGCCTGGGGCCCGCCTACGAGCAGTACTTC. Amino acid sequence: CATSLGPAYEQYF.

This clone was counted only a few times. This chain connects TRBV5-1 to TRBJ2-6; D is ambiguous. CDR1 is SGHRS and CDR2 is YFSETQ in the germline V gene. The length of the CDR3 is 17 residues. Trimming pared 4 bases from V and 0 bases from J, leaving 14 bases between. The CDR3 DNA reads as TGCGCCAGCAGCGCTAGTGGCGGTAGCTCTGGGGCCAACGTCCTGACTTTC. Its translation: CASSASGGSSGANVLTF. The full variable domain, in which reference TRBV5-1 and TRBJ2-6 provide the parts outside the CDR3, is KAGVTQTPRYLIKTRGQQVTLSCSPISGHRSVSWYQQTPGQGLQFLFEYFSETQRNKGNFPGRFSGRQFSNSRSEMNVSTLELGDSALYLCASSASGGSSGANVLTFGAGSRLTVL.

The genes are TRBV5-1 and TRBJ1-4; maybe TRBD1 (5 bases). The germline V and J ends were trimmed by 7 bases and 4 bases, with 20 bases remaining between them. Germline V gene data show CDR1 as SGHRS and CDR2 as YFSETQ. The CDR3 extends over 16 amino acids. The CDR3 here is CASALFAPQGNEKLFF. DNA for the CDR3: TGCGCCAGCGCCCTCTTCGCTCCCCAGGGTAATGAAAAACTGTTTTTT.

The rearrangement joins TRBV7-9 to TRBJ2-2, with D hard to call. This CDR3 has 13 residues. Germline V gives CDR1 SEHNR, CDR2 FQNEAQ (reference sequence). The V end lost 10 bases, the J end lost 0 bases, and 9 bases lay between the germline ends. CDR3 amino acids: CAIHLPNTGELFF. CDR3 nucleotides: TGTGCCATCCACTTACCGAACACCGGGGAGCTGTTTTTT.

This chain links TRBV2 with TRBJ2-5, with TRBD1 identical over 8 bases. The CDR3 runs 14 residues. CDR1 and CDR2 from the germline V gene are SNHLY and FYNNEI. Losses at the gene ends were 5 bases for V and 4 bases for J; bases not matched to a gene: 6. CDR3 region: CASSPDRGTETQYF. The CDR3 DNA reads as TGTGCCAGCAGTCCTGACAGGGGAACAGAGACCCAGTACTTC.

This clone has just one count. The rearrangement joins TRBV19 to TRBJ2-2; 9 nucleotides line up with TRBD1. The CDR3 is 15 residues long. The V gene end was trimmed by 6 bases and the J gene end by 3 bases; junction bases not matched to a gene: 5. Germline V gene data show CDR1 as LNHDA and CDR2 as SQIVND (reference sequence). CDR3 region: CASSADRGHTGELFF. CDR3 bases: TGTGCCAGTAGCGCGGACAGGGGACACACCGGGGAGCTGTTTTTT. Supplemented by reference TRBV19 and TRBJ2-2, the full variable domain reads DGGITQSPKYLFRKEGQNVTLSCEQNLNHDAMYWYRQDPGQGLRLIYYSQIVNDFQKGDIAEGYSVSREKKESFPLTVTSAQKNPTAFYLCASSADRGHTGELFFGEGSRLTVL.

This chain connects TRBV9 to TRBJ1-1, with 7 bases aligning to TRBD1. This CDR3 is 14 amino acids long. From germline, CDR1 is SGDLS and CDR2 YYNGEE. The junction had 13 bases not matched to a gene; V was cut back by 4 bases and J by 10 bases. CDR3 DNA sequence: TGTGCCAGCAGCTTACTAGGACAGGACCGAGTAGCTTTCTTT. Protein: CASSLLGQDRVAFF.

This clone was found a few times. The chain joins TRBV30 to TRBJ1-4, with TRBD1 as a possible D gene (5 bases). The V gene lost 0 bases and the J gene lost 7 bases, with 12 bases spanning the gap. Germline V lookup: CDR1 GTSNPN, CDR2 SVGIG (reference sequence). The CDR3 totals 14 residues. CDR3 region: CAWSVARASEKLFF. The CDR3 DNA follows: TGTGCCTGGAGTGTTGCCAGGGCAAGTGAAAAACTGTTTTTT.

The chain combines TRBV2 with TRBJ2-7; D is undetermined. The CDR3 runs to 10 residues. The germline gives CDR1 SNHLY, CDR2 FYNNEI. Trimming cost V 9 bases and J 4 bases, with 7 bases left between them. CDR3 region: CASAEYEQYF. As DNA, the CDR3 is TGTGCCAGTGCCGAGTACGAGCAGTACTTC. The full variable domain, in which reference TRBV2 and TRBJ2-7 provide the parts outside the CDR3, is EPEVTQTPSHQVTQMGQEVILRCVPISNHLYFYWYRQILGQKVEFLVSFYNNEISEKSEIFDDQFSVERPDGSNFTLKIRSTKLEDSAMYFCASAEYEQYFGPGTRLTVT.

The chain links TRBV7-9 to TRBJ2-3, with D unclear. This CDR3 is 12 amino acids long. Germline V gene sequence: CDR1 SEHNR, CDR2 FQNEAQ (reference sequence). The V gene lost 1 base and the J gene lost 11 bases, with 10 bases spanning the gap. CDR3 loop: CASSLGNSLQYF. CDR3 DNA: TGTGCCAGCAGCTTAGGCAACTCACTGCAGTATTTT.

The rearrangement uses TRBV20-1 and TRBJ1-3, with D possibly TRBD1 on 5 matching bases. The V gene's germline CDR1 is DFQATT and CDR2 SNEGSKA (reference sequence). The V gene lost 6 bases and the J gene lost 10 bases, with 13 bases spanning the gap. The CDR3 length is 11 residues. The CDR3 DNA is TGCAGTGCCCCTTTGGGGCGGACCATATATTTT. It encodes CSAPLGRTIYF.

This chain joins TRBV18 and TRBJ1-1, with 9 bases aligning to TRBD1. The germline V gene encodes CDR1 KGHSH and CDR2 LQKENI. The CDR3 runs 15 residues. J gave up 5 bases and V 3 bases, and 7 bases lay outside the gene matches. The CDR3 loop reads CASSPTGGARTEAFF. CDR3 nucleotides: TGTGCCAGCTCACCTACAGGGGGCGCGAGGACTGAAGCTTTCTTT.

The genes are TRBV7-2 and TRBJ2-2; the match to TRBD2 covers 8 bases. The CDR3 is made up of 16 amino acids. V shed 3 bases and J 5 bases; nucleotides not matched to a gene: 8. Germline values: CDR1 SGHTA, CDR2 FQGNSA. CDR3 DNA: TGTGCCAGCAGCTTTGAGGCGGGAGGACGGACCGGGGAGCTGTTTTTT. As protein: CASSFEAGGRTGELFF.

The chain carries TRBV4-1 and TRBJ2-7; no clear D. CDR3 length equals 15 residues. Trimming shortened V by 0 bases and J by 2 bases, and 11 bases separated the two germline ends. From germline, CDR1 is MGHRA and CDR2 YSYEKL. In DNA form, the CDR3 reads TGCGCCAGCAGCCAAGATACGGGTTCCACCTACGAGCAGTACTTC. This encodes CASSQDTGSTYEQYF.

The CDR3 DNA is TGTGCCAGCAGCCAAGAGCTTTTAGAGACCCAGTACTTC. Protein product: CASSQELLETQYF. The rearrangement uses TRBV4-2 and TRBJ2-5; D is ambiguous. The germline CDR1 and CDR2 sequences are LGHNA and YNFKEQ. With 0 bases removed from V and 4 bases from J, the gap between germline ends came to 6 bases. This CDR3 is 13 amino acids long.